The clone carrying this TCR beta chain showed up just once. The data stem from a study of blood T cell repertoires in COVID-19. In the study overall: Collection of acute and convalescent COVID-19 samples took place in the United States, Italy and Spain. PBMCs, B-cell-depleted T cells, or T cells were the source of the cDNA or gDNA that made up the material.

Generated by immunoSEQ multiplex PCR, the TCRdb table keeps only in-frame clones and is missing some. This sample has about 190,000 clones, with roughly 89% found just once. This CDR3 is built from 15 residues. CDR1 and CDR2 from the germline V gene are MNHEY and SVGAGI. V lost 0 bases to trimming and J lost 0 bases; unmatched junction nucleotides: 0. This TCR came from a man aged 45-65 years with acute or convalescent COVID-19. The genes are TRBV6-5 and TRBJ2-3; 7 nucleotides line up with TRBD2. Sequencing was carried out using peripheral blood. The CDR3 DNA is TGTGCCAGCAGTTACTCGCGGGAGAGCACAGATACGCAGTATTTT. This translates into CASSYSRESTDTQYF.